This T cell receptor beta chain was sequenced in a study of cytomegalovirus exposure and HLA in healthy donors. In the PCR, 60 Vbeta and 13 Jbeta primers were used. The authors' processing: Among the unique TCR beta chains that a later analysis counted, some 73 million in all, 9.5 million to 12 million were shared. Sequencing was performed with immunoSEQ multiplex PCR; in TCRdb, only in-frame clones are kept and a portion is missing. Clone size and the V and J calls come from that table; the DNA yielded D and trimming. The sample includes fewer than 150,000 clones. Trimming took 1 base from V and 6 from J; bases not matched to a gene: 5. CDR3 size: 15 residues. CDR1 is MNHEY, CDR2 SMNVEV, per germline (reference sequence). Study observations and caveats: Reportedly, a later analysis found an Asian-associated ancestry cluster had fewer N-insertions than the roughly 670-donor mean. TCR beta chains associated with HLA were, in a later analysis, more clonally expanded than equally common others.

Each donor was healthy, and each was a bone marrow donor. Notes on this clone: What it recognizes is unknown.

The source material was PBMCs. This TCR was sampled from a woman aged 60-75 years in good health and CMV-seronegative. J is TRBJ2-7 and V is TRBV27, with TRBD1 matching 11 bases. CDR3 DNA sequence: TGTGCCAGCAGTTTATGGGGACAGGGGGACTCCGAGCAGTACTTC. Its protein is CASSLWGQGDSEQYF.